This TCR beta chain was identified in a study of cytomegalovirus exposure and HLA in healthy donors. Primers for the PCR totalled 60 Vbeta and 13 Jbeta. Original processing notes: A later analysis tallied roughly 77 million unique TCR beta chains, some 12 million of them shared. The method was immunoSEQ multiplex PCR; TCRdb's version includes in-frame clones alone and lacks a portion of them. V, J and clone size are taken as reported in that table, and D and trimming were inferred from the DNA itself. This sample has approximately 180,000 clones; 80% to 85% occur once, and the top ten carry about 2.3%. Study-level findings and limits: Confirmation in vitro established that a few CMV-associated chains were specific for CMV antigens. There were some 150 TCR beta chains listed as cytomegalovirus-associated.

The CDR3 length is 15 residues. CDR1 is SEHNR and CDR2 is FQNEAQ in the germline V gene (reference sequence). Deletions cut 2 bases from V and 0 bases from J, with 7 bases between. About this clone: The antigen is undetermined.

The V and J genes are TRBV7-9 and TRBJ1-4, with D unresolved. The sequenced sample was PBMCs. This receptor was obtained from a woman aged 25 to 39 in good health and CMV-seronegative. This CDR3 reads CASSLYTPTNEKLFF. In DNA form, the CDR3 reads TGTGCCAGCAGCTTATACACACCAACTAATGAAAAACTGTTTTTT.